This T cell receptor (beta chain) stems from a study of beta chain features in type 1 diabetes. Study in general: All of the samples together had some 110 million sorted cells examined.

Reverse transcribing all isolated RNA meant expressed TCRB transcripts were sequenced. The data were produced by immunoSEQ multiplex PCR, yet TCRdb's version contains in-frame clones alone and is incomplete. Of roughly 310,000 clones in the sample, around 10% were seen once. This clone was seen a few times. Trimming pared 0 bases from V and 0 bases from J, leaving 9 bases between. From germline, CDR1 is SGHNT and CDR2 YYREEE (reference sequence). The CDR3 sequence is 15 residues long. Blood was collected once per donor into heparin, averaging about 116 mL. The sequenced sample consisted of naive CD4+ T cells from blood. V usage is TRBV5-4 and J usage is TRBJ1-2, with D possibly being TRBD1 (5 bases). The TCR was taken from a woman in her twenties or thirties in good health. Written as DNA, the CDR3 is TGTGCCAGCAGCTTGGACAGGAACGCTAACTATGGCTACACCTTC. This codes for CASSLDRNANYGYTF. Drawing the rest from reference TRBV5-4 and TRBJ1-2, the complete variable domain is ETGVTQSPTHLIKTRGQQVTLRCSSQSGHNTVSWYQQALGQGPQFIFQYYREEENGRGNFPPRFSGLQFPNYSSELNVNALELDDSALYLCASSLDRNANYGYTFGSGTRLTVV.